The 21 T cell receptor beta chains below come from one sample, sequenced in a study of cytomegalovirus exposure and HLA in healthy donors. The PCR had 60 Vbeta and 13 Jbeta primers. Produced via immunoSEQ multiplex PCR; TCRdb's table is partial and in-frame only. This table holds 200,000 or so clones, about 84% found once. Sequencing was carried out using PBMCs. The receptors here all came from a human donor in good health.

This rearrangement joins TRBV19 to TRBJ1-1, with 9 bases lining up with TRBD1. Losses at the gene ends were 4 bases for V and 6 bases for J; bases not matched to a gene: 6. Germline assignment: CDR1 LNHDA and CDR2 SQIVND (reference sequence). The CDR3 consists of 14 residues. CDR3 loop: CASSTQTGGAEAFF. The CDR3, as DNA: TGTGCCAGTAGTACCCAGACAGGGGGGGCTGAAGCTTTCTTT. The full variable domain, completed using reference TRBV19 and TRBJ1-1, is DGGITQSPKYLFRKEGQNVTLSCEQNLNHDAMYWYRQDPGQGLRLIYYSQIVNDFQKGDIAEGYSVSREKKESFPLTVTSAQKNPTAFYLCASSTQTGGAEAFFGQGTRLTVV.

The rearrangement uses TRBV5-6 and TRBJ1-1; D is undetermined. The CDR3 sequence is 17 residues long. The V end lost 4 bases, the J end lost 0 bases, and 19 bases lay between the germline ends. The germline V gene encodes CDR1 SGHDT and CDR2 YYEEEE. CDR3 residues: CASSRLLEVGLNTEAFF. The CDR3 DNA reads as TGTGCCAGCAGCCGATTACTTGAGGTAGGCTTGAACACTGAAGCTTTCTTT.

This chain connects TRBV7-3 to TRBJ2-1; 12 positions match TRBD1. J lost 6 bases, V lost 8 bases, and 11 bases had no gene match. The CDR3 length is 16 residues. Germline V lookup: CDR1 SGHTA, CDR2 FQGTGA. CDR3 coding DNA: TGTGCCAGCTCCCCCCGGGACAGGGGGCTGGGCAATGAGCAGTTCTTC. Residues: CASSPRDRGLGNEQFF.

The genes are TRBV13 and TRBJ2-5; 9 nucleotides match TRBD1. After removal of 4 bases from V and 11 bases from J, the junction contained 14 bases not matched to a gene. The CDR3 totals 15 residues. Germline CDR1 reads PRHDT; CDR2 reads FYEKMQ (reference sequence). CDR3: CASSSRDRGRQEQYF. CDR3 bases: TGTGCCAGCAGCTCCCGAGACAGGGGGAGGCAAGAGCAGTACTTC.

The chain is built from TRBV6-6 and TRBJ1-3; D not certain. V lost 2 bases to trimming and J lost 2 bases, with 10 bases between them. The CDR3 consists of 15 residues. Germline loops: CDR1 MNHNY, CDR2 SVGAGI (reference sequence). CDR3 nucleotide sequence: TGTGCCAGCAGTTACGGAGGGAGAGCTGGAAACACCATATATTTT. It specifies CASSYGGRAGNTIYF.

The V call is TRBV7-2, the J call TRBJ2-3; 9 bases agree with TRBD2. This CDR3 has 17 residues. Germline V gene data show CDR1 as SGHTA and CDR2 as FQGNSA. Trimming removed 1 base from V and 5 bases from J; junction bases left unmatched: 10. The CDR3 DNA reads as TGTGCCAGCAGCTTAGTAGGTAGCGGGAGTGTAGTAGATACGCAGTATTTT. Its protein product is CASSLVGSGSVVDTQYF.

This clone was observed a few times. The gene calls are TRBV6-4 and TRBJ2-3; TRBD2 might be the D (5 bases). This CDR3 is built from 13 residues. With 4 bases removed from V and 2 bases from J, the gap between germline ends came to 7 bases. Germline assignment: CDR1 MRHNA and CDR2 SNTAGT. CDR3 DNA sequence: TGTGCCAGCAGTGCCGGGAACACAGATACGCAGTATTTT. Translation: CASSAGNTDTQYF.

The rearrangement links TRBV19 to TRBJ2-6; perhaps TRBD1 as D (5 bases). Germline CDR1 and CDR2: LNHDA and SQIVND (reference sequence). The ends were cut back, 5 bases at V and 0 bases at J, with 8 bases in the middle. The CDR3 is made up of 15 amino acids. CDR3 region: CASSPQDSGANVLTF. In DNA form, the CDR3 reads TGTGCCAGTAGTCCACAGGACTCTGGGGCCAACGTCCTGACTTTC. Full variable domain (remainder filled in from reference TRBV19 and TRBJ2-6): DGGITQSPKYLFRKEGQNVTLSCEQNLNHDAMYWYRQDPGQGLRLIYYSQIVNDFQKGDIAEGYSVSREKKESFPLTVTSAQKNPTAFYLCASSPQDSGANVLTFGAGSRLTVL.

The CDR3 nucleotides read TGTGCCATCAGTGAGATGGTGATAGTTACGTACAATGAGCAGTTCTTC. Translating it yields CAISEMVIVTYNEQFF. The chain joins TRBV10-3 to TRBJ2-1; D not certain. The CDR3 has 16 amino acids. The germline CDR1 and CDR2 sequences are ENHRY and SYGVKD. Trimming removed 2 bases at V and 4 bases at J, with 15 bases between.

The chain has TRBV7-9 and TRBJ2-7; 11 nucleotides align to TRBD1. This CDR3 is built from 16 residues. The germline gives CDR1 SEHNR, CDR2 FQNEAQ (reference sequence). J was trimmed by 2 bases and V by 2 bases; bases with no gene match: 5. The CDR3 nucleotides are TGTGCCAGCAGCTTATACTCGGGACAGGGGGCCTACGAGCAGTACTTC. Translating it yields CASSLYSGQGAYEQYF.

The gene calls are TRBV2 and TRBJ1-2; D gene unclear. The V gene's germline CDR1 is SNHLY and CDR2 FYNNEI. V was pared by 6 bases and J by 7 bases, with 9 bases between. The CDR3 has 11 amino acids. The CDR3 loop is CASRERLGYTF. CDR3 sequence (DNA): TGTGCCAGCAGGGAACGACTTGGCTACACCTTC. Full variable domain (rest looked up from reference TRBV2 and TRBJ1-2): EPEVTQTPSHQVTQMGQEVILRCVPISNHLYFYWYRQILGQKVEFLVSFYNNEISEKSEIFDDQFSVERPDGSNFTLKIRSTKLEDSAMYFCASRERLGYTFGSGTRLTVV.

The V call is TRBV9, the J call TRBJ1-2, with 8 bases fitting TRBD1. Germline CDR1 reads SGDLS; CDR2 reads YYNGEE. The CDR3 has 15 amino acids. J gave up 1 base and V 5 bases, and 7 bases lay outside the gene matches. The CDR3: CASSGQGPFNYGYTF. In nucleotides, the CDR3 is TGTGCCAGCAGTGGACAGGGCCCGTTTAACTATGGCTACACCTTC.

The rearrangement links TRBV5-4 to TRBJ1-2; 8 bases fit TRBD1. Per the germline V gene, CDR1 is SGHNT and CDR2 is YYREEE (reference sequence). CDR3 length: 13 amino acids. J gave up 7 bases and V 1 base, and 3 bases lay outside the gene matches. Written as DNA, the CDR3 is TGTGCCAGCAGCTTGCAGGGGGCGCCTGGCTACACCTTC. Its translation: CASSLQGAPGYTF.

The chain carries TRBV9 and TRBJ2-2, with 9 bases aligning to TRBD2. Trimming at V came to 3 bases and at J to 0 bases, leaving 0 bases not matched to a gene. Germline V gene sequence: CDR1 SGDLS, CDR2 YYNGEE. CDR3 length: 15 residues. The CDR3 spells CASSASGTNTGELFF. The CDR3 DNA is TGTGCCAGCAGCGCTAGCGGGACGAACACCGGGGAGCTGTTTTTT.

The J gene is TRBJ1-4, the V gene TRBV6-1; D perhaps matches TRBD1 (6 bases). The CDR3 runs 14 residues. Trimming stripped 4 bases from V and 7 bases from J, with 13 bases between. CDR1 and CDR2 from the germline V gene are MNHNS and SASEGT. In nucleotides, the CDR3 is TGTGCCAGCAGTGGAAACAGGGCGGGTGAAAAACTGTTTTTT. This sequence encodes CASSGNRAGEKLFF.

The rearrangement links TRBV4-2 to TRBJ1-3; D perhaps matches TRBD1 (5 bases). V was shortened by 4 bases and J by 4 bases, with 11 bases between the two germline ends. The CDR3 runs to 14 residues. CDR1 is LGHNA, CDR2 YNFKEQ, per germline. CDR3 bases: TGTGCCAGCAGCCCTCTGACAGAGGGAAACACCATATATTTT. This sequence encodes CASSPLTEGNTIYF.

The DNA of the CDR3 is TGTGCCAGCGGTCCGACAAACTATGGCTACACCTTC. Amino acids: CASGPTNYGYTF. The chain employs TRBV27 and TRBJ1-2; D gene unclear. Germline-derived CDR1 and CDR2 are MNHEY and SMNVEV (reference sequence). Between the trimmed V and J ends, which lost 8 bases and 2 bases, there was a span of 9 bases. This CDR3 contains 12 residues.

The gene calls are TRBV28 and TRBJ2-7; 8 bases map to TRBD2. The junction had 10 bases not matched to a gene; V was cut back by 3 bases and J by 9 bases. The CDR3 spans 14 residues. Germline V CDR1 and CDR2: MDHEN, SYDVKM. CDR3 bases: TGTGCCAGCAGTTTCACTAGCGGTTCTTGGGTGCAGTACTTC. Amino acid sequence: CASSFTSGSWVQYF.

The rearrangement links TRBV5-1 to TRBJ2-7, with 8 bases fitting TRBD1. The CDR3 runs to 14 residues. V lost 3 bases, J lost 2 bases, and 4 bases stayed unmatched. Germline V gene lookup returns CDR1 SGHRS and CDR2 YFSETQ. Here the CDR3 reads CASSSPGGAYEQYF. The CDR3 region has the DNA TGCGCCAGCAGCTCGCCAGGGGGCGCCTACGAGCAGTACTTC.

This clone turned up a few times. The chain joins TRBV7-3 to TRBJ2-7; 7 nucleotides line up with TRBD2. Germline CDR1 SGHTA, CDR2 FQGTGA. V trimming: 5 bases; J trimming: 2 bases; junction bases outside the gene matches: 9. The CDR3 consists of 15 residues. The CDR3 DNA reads TGTGCCAGCAGCCCTTCCACAGGACTAGCCTACGAGCAGTACTTC. The encoded protein is CASSPSTGLAYEQYF.

The rearrangement links TRBV16 to TRBJ2-7; TRBD2 might be the D (5 bases). Trimming took 5 bases from V and 1 from J, leaving 18 bases between them. CDR1 KGHSY and CDR2 FQNENV come from the germline V gene. The CDR3 spans 16 residues. The CDR3 loop reads CASSMARAGNSYEQYF. The CDR3 bases are TGTGCCAGCAGCATGGCCCGCGCCGGGAATTCCTACGAGCAGTACTTC.